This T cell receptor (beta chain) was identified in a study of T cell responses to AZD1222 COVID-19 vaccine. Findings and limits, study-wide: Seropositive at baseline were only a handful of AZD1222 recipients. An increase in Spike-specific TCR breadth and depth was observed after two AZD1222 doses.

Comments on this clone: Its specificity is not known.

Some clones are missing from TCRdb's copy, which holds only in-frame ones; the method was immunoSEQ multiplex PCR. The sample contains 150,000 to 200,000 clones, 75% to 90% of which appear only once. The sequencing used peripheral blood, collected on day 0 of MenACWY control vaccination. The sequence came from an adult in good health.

The CDR3 DNA is TGTGCCAGCAGCTTTGTGCTAGCGGGAGTTAATGAGCAGTTCTTC. Protein sequence: CASSFVLAGVNEQFF. The chain has TRBV11-2 and TRBJ2-1, with 10 positions matching TRBD2. Trimming took 3 bases from V and 7 from J; bases not matched to a gene: 6. This CDR3 comprises 15 residues. CDR1 and CDR2 (germline): SGHAT, FQNNGV.